A single sample gave rise to the 13 T cell receptor beta chains below, sequenced in a study of blood T cell repertoires in COVID-19. Clones were read by immunoSEQ multiplex PCR, and TCRdb kept only the in-frame ones, dropping some. Here the sample spans about 74,000 clones, 90% being singletons. The sequencing sample was made of peripheral blood. The source is a man aged 45 to 65 with acute or convalescent COVID-19.

This chain uses TRBV7-3 with TRBJ2-3; 12 bases agree with TRBD2. The ends lost 4 bases at V and 5 bases at J; junction bases unmatched: 1. Germline assignment: CDR1 SGHTA and CDR2 FQGTGA. CDR3 length equals 14 residues. The CDR3 region is CASSSGLAGDTQYF. The CDR3 DNA is TGTGCCAGCAGCTCGGGACTAGCGGGAGATACGCAGTATTTT.

This clone was observed a handful of times. V usage is TRBV12-3 or TRBV12-4 and J usage is TRBJ1-1, with D unresolved. The CDR3 covers 13 residues. Trimming stripped 4 bases from V and 0 bases from J, with 6 bases between. The CDR3 DNA reads as TGTGCCAGCAGTTCAGGTCTGAACACTGAAGCTTTCTTT. Amino acids: CASSSGLNTEAFF.

The chain has TRBV27 and TRBJ2-3; 10 positions match TRBD1. The CDR3 is 15 amino acids. In germline, CDR1 is MNHEY, CDR2 SMNVEV (reference sequence). After removal of 3 bases from V and 2 bases from J, the junction contained 2 bases not matched to a gene. The CDR3 DNA reads as TGTGCCAGCAGTTTCGGGACAGGGGCCACAGATACGCAGTATTTT. This sequence encodes CASSFGTGATDTQYF.

The rearrangement uses TRBV6-5 and TRBJ1-1; D is ambiguous. The germline V gene encodes CDR1 MNHEY and CDR2 SVGAGI. V was clipped by 10 bases and J by 2 bases, with 14 bases between them. CDR3 length: 13 amino acids. The CDR3 DNA reads TGTGCCACCCGCGGAGGACTCAACACTGAAGCTTTCTTT. Translating it yields CATRGGLNTEAFF.

V is TRBV28 and J is TRBJ1-5, with 7 bases identical to TRBD1. With V trimmed by 6 bases and J by 6 bases, 11 bases remained unmatched. The CDR3 is 15 residues long. CDR1 is MDHEN and CDR2 is SYDVKM in the germline V gene. The CDR3 spells CASRPDREVTQPQHF. CDR3 sequence (DNA): TGTGCCAGCAGACCTGACAGGGAGGTCACTCAGCCCCAGCATTTT. Based on the CDR3 plus reference TRBV28 and TRBJ1-5, the full variable domain is DVKVTQSSRYLVKRTGEKVFLECVQDMDHENMFWYRQDPGLGLRLIYFSYDVKMKEKGDIPEGYSVSREKKERFSLILESASTNQTSMYLCASRPDREVTQPQHFGDGTRLSIL.

The CDR3 is CASSLQGVDTDTQYF. Here the CDR3 DNA reads TGCGCCAGCAGCTTACAGGGGGTTGACACAGATACGCAGTATTTT. The chain links TRBV5-1 to TRBJ2-3; 8 nucleotides align to TRBD1. Germline values: CDR1 SGHRS, CDR2 YFSETQ. The CDR3 runs to 15 residues. V was clipped by 2 bases and J by 2 bases; unmatched bases: 4.

This clone was detected only a few times. This chain links TRBV13 with TRBJ2-7, with 8 bases that match TRBD2. CDR1 is PRHDT and CDR2 is FYEKMQ in the germline V gene (reference sequence). Unmatched junction bases numbered 9, after V lost 2 bases and J lost 6 bases. The CDR3 contains 15 residues. CDR3 sequence reads: CASSLRRAGEFEQYF. The CDR3 region has the DNA TGTGCCAGCAGCTTACGGCGAGCGGGAGAATTCGAGCAGTACTTC.

This chain links TRBV28 with TRBJ2-1; 9 bases match TRBD1. V dropped 6 bases and J dropped 0; count of bases not matched to a gene: 3. The CDR3 sequence is 15 residues long. CDR1 and CDR2 from the germline V gene are MDHEN and SYDVKM. CDR3 sequence: CASSATGGSYNEQFF. DNA of the CDR3: TGTGCCAGCAGCGCGACAGGGGGCTCCTACAATGAGCAGTTCTTC.

The CDR3 region has the DNA TGCGCCAACCCTAGCGGGAGAGCCTACGAGCAGTACTTC. Translated: CANPSGRAYEQYF. The gene calls are TRBV10-1 and TRBJ2-7; 10 bases fit TRBD2. Germline CDR1 WNHNN, CDR2 SYGVQD (reference sequence). CDR3 length: 13 amino acids. V shed 10 bases, J shed 2 bases, and the junction held 5 bases outside the gene matches.

The chain uses TRBV6-5 and TRBJ2-7; D remains unclear. V was trimmed by 2 bases and J by 6 bases, leaving 11 bases between them. Germline V CDR1 and CDR2: MNHEY, SVGAGI. The CDR3 runs 13 residues. This CDR3 is CASSYRPLSEQYF. Written as DNA, the CDR3 is TGTGCCAGCAGTTACCGCCCCTTGAGCGAGCAGTACTTC.

The chain combines TRBV7-8 with TRBJ2-2; TRBD1 matches at 9 bases. The CDR3 extends over 17 amino acids. V dropped 1 base and J dropped 4; count of bases not matched to a gene: 7. Germline CDR1 and CDR2: SGHVS and FQNEAQ. CDR3 DNA sequence: TGTGCCAGCAGCTTAGACCCGACAGGGGGAGGCACCGGGGAGCTGTTTTTT. Its translation is CASSLDPTGGGTGELFF.

The DNA for the CDR3 is TGTGCCAGCTGGACCGGGACAGGGAACACTGAAGCTTTCTTT. This sequence encodes CASWTGTGNTEAFF. This sequence joins TRBV25-1 and TRBJ1-1, with TRBD1 identical over 8 bases. There are 14 residues in the CDR3. Germline V gene lookup returns CDR1 MGHDK and CDR2 SYGVNS. Trimming at V came to 8 bases and at J to 1 base, leaving 6 bases not matched to a gene.

The chain recombines TRBV10-3 with TRBJ2-2, with TRBD1 matching over 11 bases. The germline V gene has CDR1 ENHRY and CDR2 SYGVKD. The CDR3 is made up of 15 amino acids. Trimming cost V 6 bases and J 7 bases; bases outside gene matches: 7. Here the CDR3 DNA reads TGTGCCATCAGCCCGGGACAGGGGGACATCGGGGAGCTGTTTTTT. It is translated as CAISPGQGDIGELFF.